These 8 T cell receptor beta chains were sequenced from one sample in a study of cytomegalovirus exposure and HLA in healthy donors. PCR employed 60 Vbeta and 13 Jbeta primers. Sequenced by immunoSEQ multiplex PCR; TCRdb stores in-frame clones only, minus some. Among about 200,000 clones, roughly three quarters were seen once, and the ten largest hold roughly 1.5%. The sequenced material came from PBMCs. The receptors were sampled from a woman aged 45-65 years in good health and CMV-seronegative.

The rearrangement joins TRBV4-2 to TRBJ2-6; TRBD2 matches 14 bases. CDR3 size: 23 residues. Per germline, CDR1 LGHNA and CDR2 YNFKEQ. The V gene end was trimmed by 0 bases and the J gene end by 0 bases; junction bases not matched to a gene: 13. The CDR3 loop reads CASSQEWTPGTSGSSSGANVLTF. The CDR3 region has the DNA TGTGCCAGCAGCCAAGAGTGGACCCCCGGGACTAGCGGGAGTAGCTCTGGGGCCAACGTCCTGACTTTC.

The chain uses TRBV5-1 and TRBJ2-1, with no clear D. In germline, CDR1 is SGHRS, CDR2 YFSETQ. The CDR3 covers 12 residues. The ends were cut back, 4 bases at V and 9 bases at J, with 11 bases in the middle. CDR3 region: CASSPSRGEQFF. The DNA of the CDR3 is TGCGCCAGCAGCCCCTCGCGCGGTGAGCAGTTCTTC.

V is TRBV7-2 and J is TRBJ2-1, with D tentatively TRBD2 (5 bases). The V gene's germline CDR1 is SGHTA and CDR2 FQGNSA. The CDR3 sequence is 15 residues long. Deletions cut 3 bases from V and 4 bases from J, with 13 bases between. The CDR3 DNA follows: TGTGCCAGCAGCTTCGGACCCGCGGGTTACAATGAGCAGTTCTTC. Its translation is CASSFGPAGYNEQFF. The full variable domain, rest sourced from reference TRBV7-2 and TRBJ2-1, is GAGVSQSPSNKVTEKGKDVELRCDPISGHTALYWYRQSLGQGLEFLIYFQGNSAPDKSGLPSDRFSAERTGGSVSTLTIQRTQQEDSAVYLCASSFGPAGYNEQFFGPGTRLTVL.

The chain joins TRBV16 to TRBJ1-2, with 11 bases lining up with TRBD1. CDR3 length: 15 amino acids. Trimming at V came to 5 bases and at J to 8 bases, leaving 10 bases not matched to a gene. Germline V gene lookup returns CDR1 KGHSY and CDR2 FQNENV. DNA of the CDR3: TGTGCCAGCAGCGCCCGGACAGGGGGCTTGGGAGGCTACACCTTC. Amino acid sequence: CASSARTGGLGGYTF.

The chain is built from TRBV30 and TRBJ1-5, with a tentative D call TRBD1 (6 bases). Looked up from germline, CDR1 is GTSNPN and CDR2 is SVGIG (reference sequence). The ends were cut back, 3 bases at V and 0 bases at J, with 24 bases in the middle. The CDR3 is 19 residues long. The CDR3 sequence: CAWSAKTRPGTNSNQPQHF. The CDR3 DNA follows: TGTGCCTGGAGCGCCAAGACCCGTCCCGGGACAAATAGCAATCAGCCCCAGCATTTT.

This clone has only a few counts. The genes are TRBV11-2 and TRBJ2-7; tentative D call: TRBD2 (6 bases). V gave up 3 bases and J gave up 6 bases, with 9 bases separating them. The CDR3 contains 12 residues. Looked up from germline, CDR1 is SGHAT and CDR2 is FQNNGV. CDR3 residues: CASSFLGGEQYF. The CDR3 coding sequence is TGTGCCAGCAGCTTTTTGGGAGGCGAGCAGTACTTC.

This clone has more than one count but fewer than ten. The V and J genes are TRBV2 and TRBJ1-2; a possible D gene is TRBD1 (6 bases). The CDR3 covers 15 residues. The germline V gene encodes CDR1 SNHLY and CDR2 FYNNEI. V was cut by 4 bases and J by 7 bases, with 19 bases left in between. The CDR3 DNA is TGTGCCAGCAGTGGGTGGGTACAGGGTACATTTGGCTACACCTTC. Translation gives CASSGWVQGTFGYTF.

J is TRBJ2-6 and V is TRBV4-3; TRBD2 might be the D (6 bases). Germline loops: CDR1 LGHNA, CDR2 YSLEER. This CDR3 has 19 residues. Trimming took off 1 base at V and 0 bases at J, with 16 bases between the two ends. As DNA, the CDR3 is TGCGCCAGCAGCCAAGTTCTTCGGGGGTTGGGCTCTGGGGCCAACGTCCTGACTTTC. It is translated as CASSQVLRGLGSGANVLTF.